This T cell receptor (beta chain) stems from a study of regulatory T cells in long-lasting Graves disease. Between the trimmed V and J ends, which lost 1 base and 8 bases, there was a span of 8 bases. This CDR3 comprises 13 residues. CDR1 is MGHDK, CDR2 SYGVNS, per germline. Time point described: newly diagnosed GD, antithyroid drugs for less than 3 months. The TCR library was prepared using RNA isolated from PBMCs. General observations from the study: Persistent disease was characterized by preferential usage of TRBV28, TRBJ1-2 and TRBJ2-5.

On this clonotype itself: Its specificity is not known.

The authors built TCR beta libraries using iRepertoire HTBI primers and Arm-PCR of CDR3 regions. TCRdb re-called the multiplex PCR reads through MiXCR, storing one row per CDR3 protein. Among 350,000 to 450,000 distinct CDR3 sequences listed, around 15% were seen once. This same sample was also part of a study on T cells in Graves' hyperthyroidism and ophthalmopathy.

Here the sequenced sample was peripheral blood mononuclear cells (PBMCs), taken at new diagnosis, from a patient treated with antithyroid drugs. This chain uses TRBV25-1 with TRBJ2-2; D is unresolved. The TCR comes from a man aged 35 to 55 with Graves disease. CDR3 in amino acids: CASSELGIGELFF. CDR3 in DNA: TGTGCCAGCAGTGAATTGGGGATAGGGGAGCTGTTTTTT.